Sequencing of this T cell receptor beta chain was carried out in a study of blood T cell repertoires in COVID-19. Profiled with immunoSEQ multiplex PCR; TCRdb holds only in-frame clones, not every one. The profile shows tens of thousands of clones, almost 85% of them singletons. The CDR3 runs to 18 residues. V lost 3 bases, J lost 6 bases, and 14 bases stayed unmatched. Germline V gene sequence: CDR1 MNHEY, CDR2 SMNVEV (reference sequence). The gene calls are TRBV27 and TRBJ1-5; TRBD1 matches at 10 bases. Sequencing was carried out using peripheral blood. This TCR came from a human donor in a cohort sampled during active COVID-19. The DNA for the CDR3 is TGTGCCAGCAGTTTCACTAATCCGGGACAGGGGAAGGTTCAGCCCCAGCATTTT. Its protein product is CASSFTNPGQGKVQPQHF.